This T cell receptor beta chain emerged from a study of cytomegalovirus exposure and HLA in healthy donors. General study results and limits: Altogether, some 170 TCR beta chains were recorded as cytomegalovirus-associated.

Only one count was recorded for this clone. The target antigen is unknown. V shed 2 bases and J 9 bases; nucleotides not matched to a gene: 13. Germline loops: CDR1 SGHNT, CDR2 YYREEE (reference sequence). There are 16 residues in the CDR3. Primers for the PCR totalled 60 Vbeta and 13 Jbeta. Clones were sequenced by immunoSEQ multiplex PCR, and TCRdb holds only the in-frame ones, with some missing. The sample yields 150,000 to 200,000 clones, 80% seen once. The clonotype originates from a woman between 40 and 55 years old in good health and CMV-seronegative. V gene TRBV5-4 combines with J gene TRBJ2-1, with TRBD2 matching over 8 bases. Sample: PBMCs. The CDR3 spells CASSLGAGVSQSEQFF. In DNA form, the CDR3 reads TGTGCCAGCAGCTTAGGAGCGGGAGTATCTCAGAGTGAGCAGTTCTTC.